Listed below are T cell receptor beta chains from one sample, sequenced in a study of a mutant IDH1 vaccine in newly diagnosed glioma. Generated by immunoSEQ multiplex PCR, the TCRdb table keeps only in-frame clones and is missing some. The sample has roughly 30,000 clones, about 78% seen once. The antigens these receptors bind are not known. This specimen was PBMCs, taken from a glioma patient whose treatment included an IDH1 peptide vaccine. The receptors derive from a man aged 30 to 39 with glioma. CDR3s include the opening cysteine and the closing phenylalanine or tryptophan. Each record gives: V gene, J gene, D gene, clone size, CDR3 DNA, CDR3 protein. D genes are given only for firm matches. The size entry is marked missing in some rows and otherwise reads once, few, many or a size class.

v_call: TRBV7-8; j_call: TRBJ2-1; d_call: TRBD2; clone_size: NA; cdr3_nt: TGTGCCAGCAGCTTTCTAGCGGGAGGGATTGAGCAGTTCTTC; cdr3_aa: CASSFLAGGIEQFF
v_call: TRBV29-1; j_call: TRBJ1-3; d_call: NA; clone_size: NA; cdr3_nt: TGCAGCTTTCACTCTGGAAACACCATATATTTT; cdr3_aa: CSFHSGNTIYF
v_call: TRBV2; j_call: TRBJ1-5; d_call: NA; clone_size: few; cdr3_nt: TGTGCCAGCAGTGCGCAGACATATAGCAATCAGCCCCAGCATTTT; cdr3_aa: CASSAQTYSNQPQHF
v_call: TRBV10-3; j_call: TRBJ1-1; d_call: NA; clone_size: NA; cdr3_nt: TGTGCCACTTCAGCTAGCGGGACGAACACTGAAGCTTTCTTT; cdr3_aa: CATSASGTNTEAFF
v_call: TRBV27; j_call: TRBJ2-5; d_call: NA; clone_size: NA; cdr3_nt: TGTGCCAGCAGCTTAAACCGGGACACACAAGAGACCCAGTACTTC; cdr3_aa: CASSLNRDTQETQYF
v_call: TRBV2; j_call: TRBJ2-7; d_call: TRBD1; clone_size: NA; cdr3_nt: TGTGCCAGCAGTGTGGGACAGAGCTCCTACGAGCAGTACTTC; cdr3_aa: CASSVGQSSYEQYF
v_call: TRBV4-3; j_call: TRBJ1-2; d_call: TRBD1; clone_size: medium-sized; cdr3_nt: TGCGCCAGCAGCTCTCACCAGACAGGGCTCGATGGCTACACCTTC; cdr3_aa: CASSSHQTGLDGYTF
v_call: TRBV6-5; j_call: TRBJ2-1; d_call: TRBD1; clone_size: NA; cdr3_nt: TGTGCCAGCAGTCCCCGGACAGGGGCAAATGAGCAGTTCTTC; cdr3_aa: CASSPRTGANEQFF
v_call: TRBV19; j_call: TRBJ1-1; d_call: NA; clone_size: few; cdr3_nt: TGTGCCAGTAATGGGTACACTGAAGCTTTCTTT; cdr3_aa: CASNGYTEAFF
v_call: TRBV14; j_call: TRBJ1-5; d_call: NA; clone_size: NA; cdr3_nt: TGTGCCAGCAGCCAGTTCAGGGATCAGCCCCAGCATTTT; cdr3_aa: CASSQFRDQPQHF
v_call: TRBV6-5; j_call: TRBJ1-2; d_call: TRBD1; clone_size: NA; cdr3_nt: TGTGCCAGCAGTGCAACAGGGGGGGACTATGGCTACACCTTC; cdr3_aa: CASSATGGDYGYTF
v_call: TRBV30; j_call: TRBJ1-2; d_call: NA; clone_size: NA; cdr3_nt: TGTGCCTGGAGTCCCCCAGGGCGCCAGGAGGGCTACACCTTC; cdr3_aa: CAWSPPGRQEGYTF
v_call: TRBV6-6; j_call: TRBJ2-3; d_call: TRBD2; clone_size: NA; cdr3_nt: TGTGCCAGCAGTCGACTAGCGGGAGAAGGAGATACGCAGTATTTT; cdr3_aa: CASSRLAGEGDTQYF
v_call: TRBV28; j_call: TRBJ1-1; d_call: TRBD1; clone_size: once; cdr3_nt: TGTGCCAGCAGTTTGACAGGGTATGAGGTGAACACTGAAGCTTTCTTT; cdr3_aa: CASSLTGYEVNTEAFF
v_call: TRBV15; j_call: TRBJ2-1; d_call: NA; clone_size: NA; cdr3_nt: TGTGCCACCAGCCCCGGGGGTGACCTTTGGAATGAGCAGTTCTTC; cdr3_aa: CATSPGGDLWNEQFF
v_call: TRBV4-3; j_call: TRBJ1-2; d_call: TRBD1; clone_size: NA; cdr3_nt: TGCGCCAGCAGCCCCTACCCGACAGGGATAGCCTATGGCTACACCTTC; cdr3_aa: CASSPYPTGIAYGYTF
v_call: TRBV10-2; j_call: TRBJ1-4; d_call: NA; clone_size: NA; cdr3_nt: TGCGCTACCAGGGGAGCGGGAGAAAAACTGTTTTTT; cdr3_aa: CATRGAGEKLFF
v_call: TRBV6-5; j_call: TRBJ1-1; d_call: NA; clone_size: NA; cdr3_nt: TGTGCCAGCAGTTACGGGGGGGCAGGAAACACTGAAGCTTTCTTT; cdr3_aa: CASSYGGAGNTEAFF
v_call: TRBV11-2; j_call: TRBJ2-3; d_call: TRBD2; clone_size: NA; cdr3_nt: TGTGCCAGCAGCTTGGGACTAGCGGATAGCACAGATACGCAGTATTTT; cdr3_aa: CASSLGLADSTDTQYF
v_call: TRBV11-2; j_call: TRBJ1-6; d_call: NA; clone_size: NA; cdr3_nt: TGTGCCAGCAGCTTAGTTAATTCACCCCTCCACTTT; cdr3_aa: CASSLVNSPLHF
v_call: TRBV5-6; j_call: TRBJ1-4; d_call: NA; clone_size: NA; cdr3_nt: TGTGCCAGCAGCTTTACAGGAGACGCAACTAATGAAAAACTGTTTTTT; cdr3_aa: CASSFTGDATNEKLFF
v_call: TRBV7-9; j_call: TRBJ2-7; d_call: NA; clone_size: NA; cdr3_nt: TGTGCCAGCAGCTTAGGGTCCTACGAGCAGTACTTC; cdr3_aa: CASSLGSYEQYF
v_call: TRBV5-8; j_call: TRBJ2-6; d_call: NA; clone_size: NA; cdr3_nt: TGTGCCAGCAGCTTGGTCAGACGCTCTGGGGCCAACGTCCTGACTTTC; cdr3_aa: CASSLVRRSGANVLTF
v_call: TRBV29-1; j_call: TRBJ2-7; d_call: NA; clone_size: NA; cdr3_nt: TGCAGCGTCCAAGCGGACCTCATGGGCTACGAGCAGTACTTC; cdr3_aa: CSVQADLMGYEQYF
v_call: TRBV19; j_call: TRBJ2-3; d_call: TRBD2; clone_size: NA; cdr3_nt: TGTGCCAGTAGTATTGACATAGCGGGAGGGCCCAGCACAGATACGCAGTATTTT; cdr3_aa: CASSIDIAGGPSTDTQYF
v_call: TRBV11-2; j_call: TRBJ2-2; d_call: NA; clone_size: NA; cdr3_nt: TGTGCCAGCCAACAGGGAAGAGGAACCGGGGAGCTGTTTTTT; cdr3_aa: CASQQGRGTGELFF
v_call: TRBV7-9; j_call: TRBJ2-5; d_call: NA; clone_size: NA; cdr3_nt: TGTGCCAGCAGCCCAGACAACCAAGAGACCCAGTACTTC; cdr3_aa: CASSPDNQETQYF
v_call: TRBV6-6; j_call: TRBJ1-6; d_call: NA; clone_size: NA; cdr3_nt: TGTGCCAGCACTTACCGGCAAGCCAATTCACCCCTCCACTTT; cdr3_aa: CASTYRQANSPLHF
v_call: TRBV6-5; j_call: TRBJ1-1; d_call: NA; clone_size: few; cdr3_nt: TGTGCCAGCATCGGGAACACTGAAGCTTTCTTT; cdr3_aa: CASIGNTEAFF
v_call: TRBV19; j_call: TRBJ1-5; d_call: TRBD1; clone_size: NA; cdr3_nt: TGTGCCAGTAGCACAGGACAGGGGGGCTGGCAGCCCCAGCATTTT; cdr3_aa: CASSTGQGGWQPQHF
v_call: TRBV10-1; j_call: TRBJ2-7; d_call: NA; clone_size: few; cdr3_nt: TGCGCCAGCAGTGATGACCGAGCAGAACTCGAGCAGTACTTC; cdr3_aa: CASSDDRAELEQYF
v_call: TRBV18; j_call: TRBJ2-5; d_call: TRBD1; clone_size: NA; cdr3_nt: TGTGCCAGCTCACCGGACAGGGCGGATATTGGAGAGACCCAGTACTTC; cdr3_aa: CASSPDRADIGETQYF
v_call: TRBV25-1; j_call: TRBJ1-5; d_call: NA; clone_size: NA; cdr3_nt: TGTGCCAGCAGTGAATCCGGGACGGGGCAGCCCCAGCATTTT; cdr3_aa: CASSESGTGQPQHF
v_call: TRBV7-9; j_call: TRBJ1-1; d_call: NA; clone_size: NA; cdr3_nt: TGTGCCAGCGGGGGGCACCGGGGGCCGAACACTGAAGCTTTCTTT; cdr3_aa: CASGGHRGPNTEAFF
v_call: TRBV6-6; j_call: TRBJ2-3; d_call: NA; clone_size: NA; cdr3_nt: TGTGCCAGCAGTTACCCTGCGGCAGATACGCAGTATTTT; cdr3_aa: CASSYPAADTQYF
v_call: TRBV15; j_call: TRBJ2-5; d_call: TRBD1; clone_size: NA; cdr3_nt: TGTGCCACCAGCAGAACTACCGGGACAGACGGGACCCAGTACTTC; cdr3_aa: CATSRTTGTDGTQYF
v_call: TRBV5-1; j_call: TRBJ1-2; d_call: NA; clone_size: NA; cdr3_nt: TGCGCCAGCAGCCTAAAACAGGGAAGTGGATATGGCTACACCTTC; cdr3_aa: CASSLKQGSGYGYTF
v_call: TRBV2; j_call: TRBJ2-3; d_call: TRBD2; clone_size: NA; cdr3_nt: TGTGCCAGCAGTGAAGTAGCGGGAGGGCCTGTTGGCACAGATACGCAGTATTTT; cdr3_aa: CASSEVAGGPVGTDTQYF
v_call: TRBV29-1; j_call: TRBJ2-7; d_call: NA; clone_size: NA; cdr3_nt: TGCAGCGTTGAGGGCGCGCAGGGAGGCTACGAGCAGTACTTC; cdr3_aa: CSVEGAQGGYEQYF
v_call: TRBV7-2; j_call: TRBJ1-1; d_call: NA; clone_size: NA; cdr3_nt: TGTGCCAGCAGCTCCCCCAACGACAAAGCTTTCTTT; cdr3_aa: CASSSPNDKAFF
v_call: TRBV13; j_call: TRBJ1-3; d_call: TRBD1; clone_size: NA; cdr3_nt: TGTGCCAGCAGCTTAGACAGGGGCATCTCTGGAAACACCATATATTTT; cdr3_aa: CASSLDRGISGNTIYF
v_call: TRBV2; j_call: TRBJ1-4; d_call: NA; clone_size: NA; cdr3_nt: TGTGCCAGCAGTGAAGCAGGGTATAATGAAAAACTGTTTTTT; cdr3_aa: CASSEAGYNEKLFF
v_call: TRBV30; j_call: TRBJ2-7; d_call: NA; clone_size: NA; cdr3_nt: TGTGCCTGGAGTGTGGTCAGGGGAGAAGGCGAGCAGTACTTC; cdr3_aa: CAWSVVRGEGEQYF
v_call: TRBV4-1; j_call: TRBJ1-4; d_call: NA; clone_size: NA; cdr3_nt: TGCGCCAGCAGCCAAGGGCAGGGGCGGCATGAAAAACTGTTTTTT; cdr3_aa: CASSQGQGRHEKLFF
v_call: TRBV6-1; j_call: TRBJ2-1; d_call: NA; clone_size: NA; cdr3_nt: TGTGCCAGCAGTTACGTGGATGAGCAGTTCTTC; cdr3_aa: CASSYVDEQFF
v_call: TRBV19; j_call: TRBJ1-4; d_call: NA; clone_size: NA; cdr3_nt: TGTGCCAGTAGTATCGTCGGTGAACTGTTTTTT; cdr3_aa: CASSIVGELFF
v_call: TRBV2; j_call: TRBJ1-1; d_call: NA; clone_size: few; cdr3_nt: TGTGCCAGCAGCCTAACAGAGGCGAAAGCTTTCTTT; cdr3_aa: CASSLTEAKAFF
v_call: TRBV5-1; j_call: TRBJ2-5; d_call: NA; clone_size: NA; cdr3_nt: TGCGCCAGCAGCTTAGACGGGAGCTCCACGGAGACCCAGTACTTC; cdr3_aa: CASSLDGSSTETQYF
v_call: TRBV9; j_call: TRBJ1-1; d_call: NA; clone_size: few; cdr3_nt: TGTGCCAGCAGCGTAGCTACGGGGTTATCTGAAGCTTTCTTT; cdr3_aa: CASSVATGLSEAFF
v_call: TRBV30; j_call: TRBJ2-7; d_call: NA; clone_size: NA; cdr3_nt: TGTGCCTGGAGTGTAGATGAGTACGAGCAGTACTTC; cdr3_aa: CAWSVDEYEQYF
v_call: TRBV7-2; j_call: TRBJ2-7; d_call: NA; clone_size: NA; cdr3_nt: TGTGCCAGCAGCCCGCGGGACAGAGGCTACGAGCAGTACTTC; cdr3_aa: CASSPRDRGYEQYF
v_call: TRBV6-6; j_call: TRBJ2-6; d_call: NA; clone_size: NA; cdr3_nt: TGTGCCAGCAGTATCTCTGGGGCCAACGTCCTGACTTTC; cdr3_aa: CASSISGANVLTF
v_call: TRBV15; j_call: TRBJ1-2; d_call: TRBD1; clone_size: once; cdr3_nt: TGTGCCACCAGCAGAAAGGACAGGGTAAGCTATGGCTACACCTTC; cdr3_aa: CATSRKDRVSYGYTF
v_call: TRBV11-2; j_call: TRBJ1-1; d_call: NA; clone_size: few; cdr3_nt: TGTGCCAGCAGCCGAGAGGTGGACGAAGAAGCTTTCTTT; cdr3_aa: CASSREVDEEAFF
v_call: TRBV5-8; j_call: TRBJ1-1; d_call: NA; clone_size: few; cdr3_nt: TGTGCCAGCAGCCCCATCGGGGGGAACACTGAAGCTTTCTTT; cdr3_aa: CASSPIGGNTEAFF